The clone carrying this T cell receptor (beta chain) came up a few times. Antigen: not known. Semi-nested PCR with Nested Universal Primer A followed constant-region reverse priming of full-length variable regions. MiXCR, applied by TCRdb to the 5' RACE reads, yields one record per CDR3 protein. This sample has about 60,000 distinct CDR3 sequences, with roughly 30% found just once. CD25-based Treg depletion was applied to purified naive CD4+ T cells. This CDR3 spans 15 amino acids. Germline CDR1 DFQATT, CDR2 SNEGSKA (reference sequence). Losses at the gene ends were 6 bases for V and 4 bases for J; bases not matched to a gene: 9. Points from the study as a whole: The TCR gene usage of tumor memory CD4+ T cells clustered together with blood and lymph node memory CD4+ cells and with lymph node naive CD4+ cells. Tumor-infiltrating Treg TCR alpha and beta sequences overlapped most with tumor naive CD4+ T cells, then blood naive.

The TCR comes from a female donor with breast cancer. Sequencing was done on a sample of tumor-infiltrating naive CD4+ T cells sorted from the breast tumor. Subset specified: naive CD4+ T cells, CD4+CD45RA+CD25-. This rearrangement joins TRBV20-1 to TRBJ2-1; TRBD2 matches 10 bases. Written as DNA, the CDR3 is TGCAGTGCAAGATATAAAGCGGGAGGGTACAATGAGCAGTTCTTC. This codes for CSARYKAGGYNEQFF.